The 30 T cell receptor beta chains in this list originate from one sample, sequenced in a study of tissue T cells after allogeneic stem cell transplantation. Measured with immunoSEQ multiplex PCR; TCRdb has only the in-frame clones, and not every one. The sample records over 15,000 clones, 55% to 75% being singletons. Sequencing was carried out using spleen. Receptor source: a female BALB/c mouse in good health. This mouse strain has H2-d as its MHC haplotype.

A remark on this clone: Gene names and germline match the mouse. The read terminates 1 residue ahead of where the CDR3 ends, so the germline J gene completes it. The chain links TRBV4 to TRBJ2-7, with D possibly matching TRBD1 (7 bases). Germline-derived CDR1 and CDR2 are LGHDT and YNNKQL (reference sequence). V was shortened by 5 bases and J by 0 bases, with 11 bases between the two germline ends. The CDR3 covers 14 residues. The CDR3 reads CASSQGGHSYEQYF. CDR3 DNA, as far as it was read: TGTGCCAGCAGCCAGGGGGGTCACTCCTATGAACAGTAC.

Concerning this clone itself: The gene symbols are mouse symbols. The read stops 1 residue short of the end of the CDR3; the missing end is completed from the germline J gene. V gene TRBV13-1 combines with J gene TRBJ1-3; TRBD1 matches at 7 bases. CDR1 is NSHNY, CDR2 SYGAGN, per germline. Trimming removed 0 bases from V and 0 bases from J; junction bases left unmatched: 3. The CDR3 runs 16 residues. The CDR3 DNA, read in part, is TGTGCCAGCAGTGATGCAACAGGGGATTCTGGAAATACGCTCTAT. This translates into CASSDATGDSGNTLY. The entire CDR3 is CASSDATGDSGNTLYF.

With regard to this clone: The germline and genes are mouse ones. The missing CDR3 end, 1 residue past where the read stops, is filled in from the germline J gene. The chain joins TRBV13-2 to TRBJ2-4, with TRBD1 matching 10 bases. The CDR3 extends over 13 amino acids. The V and J ends lost 2 bases and 8 bases, in that order; junction bases with no gene match: 2. Germline V gene data show CDR1 as NNHNN and CDR2 as SYGAGS (reference sequence). CDR3 sequence reads: CASGEGQGITLYF. CDR3 DNA, as far as it was read: TGTGCCAGCGGTGAGGGACAGGGGATCACCTTGTAC.

A word on this clone: Germline and genes: mouse. From the germline J gene comes the end of the CDR3, since the read stops 1 residue before it. V and J are TRBV20 and TRBJ2-5, with 7 bases matching TRBD1. Germline CDR1 reads GFQATS; CDR2 reads STVNSAI. With 1 base clipped from V and 2 bases from J, the junction kept 0 bases outside the gene matches. CDR3 size: 13 residues. The CDR3 sequence: CGARGDSQDTQYF. The CDR3 bases that were read are TGTGGTGCTAGGGGGGACAGCCAAGACACCCAGTAC.

Notes on this clone: All gene names here are mouse names. The read comes to an end 1 residue before the CDR3 does, leaving the germline J gene to fill in the end. The chain is built from TRBV19 and TRBJ2-1, with TRBD2 matching 7 bases. Germline V gene lookup returns CDR1 FNHDT and CDR2 SITEND (reference sequence). The CDR3 loop spans 17 amino acids. Trimming took 1 base from V and 3 from J; bases not matched to a gene: 10. The sequenced CDR3 bases are TGTGCCAGCAGTATACGGGGGGGAAGTTATATCTATGCTGAGCAGTTC. It specifies CASSIRGGSYIYAEQF. The whole CDR3 protein is CASSIRGGSYIYAEQFF. Based on the CDR3 plus reference TRBV19 and TRBJ2-1, the full variable domain is GGIITQTPKFLIGQEGQKLTLKCQQNFNHDTMYWYRQDSGKGLRLIYYSITENDLQKGDLSEGYDASREKKSSFSLTVTSAQKNEMAVFLCASSIRGGSYIYAEQFFGPGTRLTVL.

Comments on this clone: The germline and genes are mouse ones. The read comes to an end 1 residue before the CDR3 does, leaving the germline J gene to fill in the end. The chain recombines TRBV5 with TRBJ1-3; D is possibly TRBD1 (5 bases). This CDR3 comprises 13 residues. V lost 4 bases to trimming and J lost 4 bases, with 8 bases between them. The V gene's germline CDR1 is LGHNA and CDR2 YNLKQL (reference sequence). CDR3 sequence: CASSRQRGNTLYF. The covered CDR3 bases are TGTGCCAGCAGCCGACAGAGGGGAAATACGCTCTAT.

A note on this clone: Gene names refer to mouse genes. Read coverage stops 1 residue before the CDR3 terminus; the germline J gene supplies the remainder. The rearrangement links TRBV13-2 to TRBJ1-1; D not certain. Germline CDR1 is NNHNN and CDR2 is SYGAGS (reference sequence). The CDR3 sequence is 12 residues long. Trimming took off 0 bases at V and 5 bases at J, with 5 bases between the two ends. The CDR3 DNA, read in part, is TGTGCCAGCGGTGATGCTAGTACAGAAGTCTTC. Amino acid sequence: CASGDASTEVF. From start to end, the CDR3 is CASGDASTEVFF.

Notes on this clone: The genes are named according to mouse. The read comes to an end 1 residue before the CDR3 does, leaving the germline J gene to fill in the end. The chain joins TRBV13-2 to TRBJ2-4; TRBD2 matches at 7 bases. Germline assignment: CDR1 NNHNN and CDR2 SYGAGS (reference sequence). The V and J ends lost 3 bases and 3 bases, in that order; junction bases with no gene match: 10. The CDR3 extends over 16 amino acids. CDR3 protein: CASGGAWGKGQNTLYF. CDR3 bases read: TGTGCCAGCGGTGGGGCCTGGGGGAAAGGACAAAACACCTTGTAC.

This clone was counted between two and nine times. The gene symbols are mouse symbols. The sequence runs out 1 residue before the end of the CDR3; the remainder is reconstructed from the germline J gene. The same CDR3 can be traced to other DNA sequences in this sample. The rearrangement uses TRBV2 and TRBJ1-4; the D gene is possibly TRBD1 (6 bases). V lost 0 bases, J lost 3 bases, and 8 bases lay in between. In germline, CDR1 is LGHNA, CDR2 YSYQKL. The length of the CDR3 is 15 residues. CDR3 protein: CASSQDGTTNERLFF. The DNA read from the CDR3 is TGTGCCAGCAGCCAAGATGGGACAACCAACGAAAGATTATTT.

This clone was observed once. Germline and genes: mouse. Read data end 1 residue before the CDR3 end; the end is taken from the germline J gene. The chain has TRBV13-2 and TRBJ1-6; tentatively, D is TRBD1 (6 bases). TRBJ1-6 is flagged as an ORF with uncertain function. Trimming left V 5 bases short and J 4 bases short, with 7 bases between. Looked up from germline, CDR1 is NNHNN and CDR2 is SYGAGS (reference sequence). The CDR3 length is 13 residues. The CDR3: CASGQGYNSPLYF. The sequenced part of the CDR3 DNA is TGTGCCAGCGGACAGGGATATAATTCGCCCCTCTAC.

Concerning this clone itself: Gene labels here are mouse ones. The CDR3 end is not reached by the read, which stops 1 residue before it; the germline J gene fills it in. This rearrangement joins TRBV5 to TRBJ2-5; 8 bases line up with TRBD2. V dropped 2 bases and J dropped 2; count of bases not matched to a gene: 3. The CDR3 spans 15 residues. Germline assignment: CDR1 LGHNA and CDR2 YNLKQL (reference sequence). The CDR3 protein is CASSQSDWAQDTQYF. The CDR3 bases that were read are TGTGCCAGCAGCCAATCGGACTGGGCCCAAGACACCCAGTAC.

The table lists this clone with a count of one. Here the gene names and germline are mouse. The read is 1 residue too short to cover the CDR3 end, so that end is filled in from the germline J gene. This chain joins TRBV29 and TRBJ2-4; a possible D gene is TRBD1 (6 bases). The CDR3 extends over 13 amino acids. The V and J ends lost 2 bases and 4 bases respectively, with 7 bases between them. Germline-derived CDR1 and CDR2 are MSHET and SYDVDS. CDR3 DNA (partial): TGTGCTAGCAGTTTAAGGGACAAAAACACCTTGTAC. Protein sequence: CASSLRDKNTLY. Given in full, the CDR3 is CASSLRDKNTLYF.

Concerning this clone: Gene names follow the mouse nomenclature. The read terminates 1 residue ahead of where the CDR3 ends, so the germline J gene completes it. The V call is TRBV4, the J call TRBJ1-6; 9 bases are shared with TRBD1. TRBJ1-6 is treated as an ORF (open reading frame) with a function not yet certain. J was trimmed by 7 bases and V by 5 bases; bases with no gene match: 6. There are 15 residues in the CDR3. Germline V gene data show CDR1 as LGHDT and CDR2 as YNNKQL (reference sequence). CDR3 DNA (partial): TGTGCCAGCAGCCGCGGGACAGGGAACAATTCGCCCCTCTAC. Translation gives CASSRGTGNNSPLY. The complete CDR3 sequence is CASSRGTGNNSPLYF.

This clone was detected a few times. Mouse gene names and germline throughout. The read terminates 1 residue before the CDR3 end, so the remaining end is supplied by the germline J gene. The chain combines TRBV5 with TRBJ2-7, with TRBD1 matching 9 bases. The CDR3 totals 14 residues. The germline V gene encodes CDR1 LGHNA and CDR2 YNLKQL (reference sequence). J lost 2 bases, V lost 4 bases, and 3 bases had no gene match. The sequenced part of the CDR3 DNA is TGTGCCAGCAGCCCCGGGACAGGGCCCTATGAACAGTAC. The encoded protein is CASSPGTGPYEQY. The whole CDR3 sequence is CASSPGTGPYEQYF.

In the case of this clone: Genes and germline come from the mouse. The CDR3 goes on 1 residue after the read ends, and that part is filled in from the germline J gene. The rearrangement links TRBV19 to TRBJ2-4; D is unresolved. The CDR3 is made up of 12 amino acids. The V end was cut by 4 bases, the J end by 4 bases, with 7 bases between. CDR1 FNHDT and CDR2 SITEND come from the germline V gene (reference sequence). CDR3 DNA (partial): TGTGCCAGCAGTGGGCAGAAAAACACCTTGTAC. This encodes CASSGQKNTLY. The entire CDR3 sequence reads CASSGQKNTLYF.

Points on this clone: These gene names are mouse names. CDR3 bases read: TGTGCCAGCAGTTTAGGGGAGAGCTCCGACTACACC. Translating gives CASSLGESSDYT. The full-length CDR3 reads as CASSLGESSDYTF. The chain uses TRBV15 and TRBJ1-2, with D unclear. The CDR3 extends 1 residue past the end of the read, so its final part is completed from the germline J gene. CDR1 SGHND and CDR2 FRSKSL come from the germline V gene. The V end was cut by 1 base, the J end by 4 bases, with 7 bases between. The CDR3 sequence is 13 residues long.

This clone turned up a few times. Genes here carry mouse names. The read falls 1 residue short of the CDR3 end, and the missing part is taken from the germline J gene. The chain has TRBV5 and TRBJ1-5, with 10 nucleotides matching TRBD1. CDR1 is LGHNA and CDR2 is YNLKQL in the germline V gene (reference sequence). This CDR3 has 14 amino acids. Trimming cost V 1 base and J 6 bases; bases outside gene matches: 0. The CDR3 reads CASSQGTGGQAPLF. Incomplete CDR3 DNA: TGTGCCAGCAGCCAAGGGACAGGGGGCCAGGCTCCGCTT.

In this sample, this clone turned up a few times. Gene labels here are mouse ones. Here the CDR3 reads CASSLTGDEQYF. The DNA read from the CDR3 is TGTGCCAGCAGCTTGACTGGGGATGAACAGTAC. V is TRBV4 and J is TRBJ2-7, with 8 bases matching TRBD2. The CDR3 is cut off 1 residue early in the read; its end comes from the germline J gene. CDR1 and CDR2 (germline): LGHDT, YNNKQL (reference sequence). The J segment lost 5 bases and the V segment lost 4 bases, leaving 1 base of the junction unmatched. CDR3 size: 12 residues.

On this clone: Genes and germline come from the mouse. The read ends 1 residue before the CDR3 terminus; that terminus is restored from the germline J gene. This chain joins TRBV29 and TRBJ1-2; D gene ambiguous. V lost 2 bases, J lost 3 bases, and 1 base lay in between. CDR1 is MSHET, CDR2 SYDVDS, per germline. The CDR3 is made up of 11 amino acids. The chain's CDR3 is CASSLDSDYTF. The CDR3 DNA, read in part, is TGTGCTAGCAGTTTAGACTCCGACTACACC.

On this clone itself: Mouse germline and gene names are used. The CDR3 sequence: CASGDAHVSNERLFF. The CDR3 bases that were read are TGTGCCAGCGGTGATGCTCATGTTTCCAACGAAAGATTATTT. The chain uses TRBV13-2 and TRBJ1-4; D not resolved. The read comes to an end 1 residue before the CDR3 does, leaving the germline J gene to fill in the end. The germline V gene encodes CDR1 NNHNN and CDR2 SYGAGS (reference sequence). Trimming left V 0 bases short and J 0 bases short, with 6 bases between. The CDR3 is 15 residues long.

In the case of this clone: Mouse names are used for the genes. Incomplete CDR3 DNA: TGTGCCAGCAGTGATGTTGGTGAACAGTAC. This translates into CASSDVGEQY. In full, the CDR3 reads CASSDVGEQYF. The rearrangement joins TRBV13-1 to TRBJ2-7; D not certain. The read ends 1 residue shy of where the CDR3 ends; the end is completed using the germline J gene. The V end was cut by 0 bases, the J end by 6 bases, with 4 bases between. Germline V CDR1 and CDR2: NSHNY, SYGAGN. CDR3 size: 11 residues.

In this sample, this clone turned up a few times. Genes here carry mouse names. The missing CDR3 end, 1 residue past where the read stops, is filled in from the germline J gene. This sequence joins TRBV13-2 and TRBJ2-7; the D is unclear. V dropped 3 bases and J dropped 5 bases, with 6 bases sitting between them. The germline V gene has CDR1 NNHNN and CDR2 SYGAGS (reference sequence). The length of the CDR3 is 11 residues. Incomplete CDR3 DNA: TGTGCCAGCGGTGGACAAAATGAACAGTAC. It codes for CASGGQNEQY. The complete CDR3 sequence is CASGGQNEQYF.

Comments on this clone: Genes and germline come from the mouse. The DNA ends 1 residue before the CDR3 does, and the rest of the CDR3 is filled in from the germline J gene. V is TRBV19 and J is TRBJ2-7, with D possibly matching TRBD2 (7 bases). Germline assignment: CDR1 FNHDT and CDR2 SITEND (reference sequence). Trimming shortened V by 1 base and J by 5 bases, and 13 bases separated the two germline ends. The CDR3 has 14 residues. CDR3 sequence reads: CASSILGGAHEQYF. The CDR3 DNA, read in part, is TGTGCCAGCAGTATATTGGGGGGCGCCCATGAACAGTAC.

Only a few counts were recorded for this clone. Gene names are the mouse ones. The CDR3 end falls 1 residue outside the read, so it is completed with the germline J gene. The V call is TRBV19, the J call TRBJ1-2; possibly TRBD1 for D (5 bases). Germline lookup yields CDR1 FNHDT and CDR2 SITEND (reference sequence). This CDR3 contains 14 residues. V lost 6 bases to trimming and J lost 0 bases, with 12 bases between them. Here the CDR3 reads CASTSGRANSDYTF. CDR3 DNA (partial): TGTGCCAGCACCTCGGGACGGGCAAACTCCGACTACACC.

To note about this clone: The gene symbols are mouse symbols. Read sequence stops 1 residue before the CDR3 end, and the germline J gene provides the missing end. This sequence joins TRBV13-2 and TRBJ1-6; D perhaps matches TRBD1 (6 bases). TRBJ1-6 is sorted into the ORF group, with uncertain function. The CDR3 loop spans 17 amino acids. V was shortened by 0 bases and J by 0 bases, with 10 bases between the two germline ends. Germline CDR1 NNHNN, CDR2 SYGAGS (reference sequence). The part of the CDR3 DNA that was read is TGTGCCAGCGGTGATGCAGGGGCAGCTTCCTATAATTCGCCCCTCTAC. This codes for CASGDAGAASYNSPLY. Given in full, the CDR3 is CASGDAGAASYNSPLYF.

Only a few counts were recorded for this clone. Gene names follow the mouse nomenclature. The sequenced fragment ends 1 residue before the CDR3 boundary, so the rest is inferred from the germline J gene. This sequence joins TRBV13-2 and TRBJ2-7, with D perhaps TRBD1 (5 bases). Germline values: CDR1 NNHNN, CDR2 SYGAGS (reference sequence). This CDR3 spans 12 amino acids. The V end lost 3 bases, the J end lost 4 bases, and 8 bases lay between the germline ends. The CDR3 region is CASGGDRYEQYF. Incomplete CDR3 DNA: TGTGCCAGCGGTGGTGACAGATATGAACAGTAC.

About this clone: Mouse gene names apply. With the read ending 1 residue before the CDR3 end, the germline J gene is used to fill in that end. The chain is built from TRBV5 and TRBJ2-5; 7 bases agree with TRBD2. The germline CDR1 and CDR2 sequences are LGHNA and YNLKQL (reference sequence). This CDR3 spans 15 amino acids. Trimming cost V 2 bases and J 2 bases; bases outside gene matches: 4. The chain's CDR3 is CASSQLGEGQDTQYF. The CDR3 bases that were read are TGTGCCAGCAGCCAACTGGGGGAGGGCCAAGACACCCAGTAC.

Note on this clone: Genes and germline come from the mouse. The read stops 1 residue short of the end of the CDR3; the missing end is completed from the germline J gene. The J gene is TRBJ1-5, the V gene TRBV1, with D maybe TRBD1 (5 bases). V was trimmed by 4 bases and J by 5 bases, leaving 6 bases between them. The CDR3 totals 12 residues. Germline values: CDR1 NSQYPW, CDR2 LRSPGD (reference sequence). Incomplete CDR3 DNA: TGCACCTGCAGTGGGACACACCAGGCTCCGCTT. It encodes CTCSGTHQAPL. The whole CDR3 protein is CTCSGTHQAPLF.

A word on this clone: Any gene name here is a mouse gene name. The sequence runs out 1 residue before the end of the CDR3; the remainder is reconstructed from the germline J gene. The genes are TRBV1 and TRBJ1-2; 9 positions agree with TRBD1. The CDR3 sequence is 14 residues long. V trimming: 4 bases; J trimming: 1 base; junction bases outside the gene matches: 1. Per germline, CDR1 NSQYPW and CDR2 LRSPGD (reference sequence). CDR3: CTCSGDRVNSDYTF. The sequenced part of the CDR3 DNA is TGCACCTGCAGTGGGGACAGGGTAAACTCCGACTACACC.

As for this clone: The germline and genes are mouse ones. CDR3 DNA, as far as it was read: TGTGCCAGCAGTCTGTATAGCCGGGAAATTTCCAACGAAAGATTATTT. This translates into CASSLYSREISNERLF. The full-length CDR3 reads as CASSLYSREISNERLFF. The V call is TRBV24, the J call TRBJ1-4; no definite D call. The read finishes 1 residue shy of the CDR3 end, and the germline J gene is used to complete it. V lost 0 bases and J 0 bases, leaving 11 bases between the germline ends. There are 17 residues in the CDR3. Germline CDR1 and CDR2: KGHTA and FRNEEI.